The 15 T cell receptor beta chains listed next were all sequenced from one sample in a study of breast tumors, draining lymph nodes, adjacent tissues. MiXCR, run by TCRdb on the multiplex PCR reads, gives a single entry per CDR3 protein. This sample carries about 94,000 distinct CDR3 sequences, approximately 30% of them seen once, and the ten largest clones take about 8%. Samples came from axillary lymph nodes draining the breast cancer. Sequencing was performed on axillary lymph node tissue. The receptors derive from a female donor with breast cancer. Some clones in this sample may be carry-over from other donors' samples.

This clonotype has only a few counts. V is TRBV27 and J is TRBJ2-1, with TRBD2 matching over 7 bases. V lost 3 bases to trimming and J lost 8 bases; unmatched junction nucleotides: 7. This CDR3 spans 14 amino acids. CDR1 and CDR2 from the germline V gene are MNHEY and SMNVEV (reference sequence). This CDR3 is CASSFAGVSDEQFF. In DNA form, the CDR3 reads TGTGCCAGCAGTTTTGCGGGAGTTAGCGATGAGCAGTTCTTC.

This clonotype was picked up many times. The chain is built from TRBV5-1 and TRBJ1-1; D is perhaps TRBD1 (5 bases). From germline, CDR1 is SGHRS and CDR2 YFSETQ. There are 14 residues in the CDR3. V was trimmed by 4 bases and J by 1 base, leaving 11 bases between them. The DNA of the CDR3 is TGCGCCAGCAGCGTTAAAGGACAGAACACTGAAGCTTTCTTT. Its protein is CASSVKGQNTEAFF.

CDR3 in DNA: TGTGCCAGCAGCCCGGGACAGGGGCAACAGCCCCAGCATTTT. Its protein product is CASSPGQGQQPQHF. V usage is TRBV7-2 and J usage is TRBJ1-5; 10 positions agree with TRBD1. CDR3 length: 14 amino acids. Germline trimming cut 5 bases from V and 7 bases from J; bases unmatched to any gene: 5. Germline-derived CDR1 and CDR2 are SGHTA and FQGNSA.

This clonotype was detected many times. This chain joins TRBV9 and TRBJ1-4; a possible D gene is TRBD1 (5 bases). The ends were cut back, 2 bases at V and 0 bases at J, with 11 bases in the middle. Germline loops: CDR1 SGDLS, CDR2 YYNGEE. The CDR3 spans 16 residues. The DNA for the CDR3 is TGTGCCAGCAGCGTGGGGGTTGGTGCAACTAATGAAAAACTGTTTTTT. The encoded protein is CASSVGVGATNEKLFF.

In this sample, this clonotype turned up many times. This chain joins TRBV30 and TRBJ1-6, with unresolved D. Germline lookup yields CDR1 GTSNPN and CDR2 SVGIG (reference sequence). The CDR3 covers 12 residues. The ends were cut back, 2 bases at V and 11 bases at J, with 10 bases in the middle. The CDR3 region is CAWSSAEPPLHF. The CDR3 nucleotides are TGTGCCTGGAGTTCCGCGGAGCCACCCCTCCACTTT.

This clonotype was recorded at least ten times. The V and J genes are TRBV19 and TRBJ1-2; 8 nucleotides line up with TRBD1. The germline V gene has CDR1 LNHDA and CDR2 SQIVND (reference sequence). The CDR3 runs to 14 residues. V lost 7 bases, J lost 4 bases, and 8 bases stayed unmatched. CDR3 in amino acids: CASKPPDRVYGYTF. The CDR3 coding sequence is TGTGCCAGTAAGCCCCCGGACAGGGTCTATGGCTACACCTTC. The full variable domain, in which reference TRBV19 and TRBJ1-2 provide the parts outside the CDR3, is DGGITQSPKYLFRKEGQNVTLSCEQNLNHDAMYWYRQDPGQGLRLIYYSQIVNDFQKGDIAEGYSVSREKKESFPLTVTSAQKNPTAFYLCASKPPDRVYGYTFGSGTRLTVV.

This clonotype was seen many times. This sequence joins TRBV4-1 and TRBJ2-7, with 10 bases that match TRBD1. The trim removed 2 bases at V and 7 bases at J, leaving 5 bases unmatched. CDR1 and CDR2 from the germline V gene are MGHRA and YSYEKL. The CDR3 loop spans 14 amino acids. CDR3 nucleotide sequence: TGCGCCAGCAGCCAAATCGGGACAGGGGATGAGCAGTACTTC. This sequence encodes CASSQIGTGDEQYF.

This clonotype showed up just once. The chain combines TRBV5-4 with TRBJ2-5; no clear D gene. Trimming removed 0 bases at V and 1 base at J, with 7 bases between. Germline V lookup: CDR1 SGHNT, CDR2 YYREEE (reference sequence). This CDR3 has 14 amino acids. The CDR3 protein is CASSLGDFQETQYF. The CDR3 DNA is TGTGCCAGCAGCTTGGGGGATTTCCAAGAGACCCAGTACTTC.

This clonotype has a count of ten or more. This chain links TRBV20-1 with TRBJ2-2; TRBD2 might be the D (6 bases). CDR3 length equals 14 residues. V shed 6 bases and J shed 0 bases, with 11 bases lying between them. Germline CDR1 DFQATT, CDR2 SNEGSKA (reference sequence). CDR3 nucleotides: TGCAGTGCGGTAGGGACTGCGAACACCGGGGAGCTGTTTTTT. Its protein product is CSAVGTANTGELFF.

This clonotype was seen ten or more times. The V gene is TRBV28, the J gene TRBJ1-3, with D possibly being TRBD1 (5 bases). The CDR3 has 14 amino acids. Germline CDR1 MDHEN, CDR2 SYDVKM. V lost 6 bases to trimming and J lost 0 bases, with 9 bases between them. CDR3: CASSPRGSGNTIYF. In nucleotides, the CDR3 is TGTGCCAGCAGCCCTAGGGGCTCTGGAAACACCATATATTTT.

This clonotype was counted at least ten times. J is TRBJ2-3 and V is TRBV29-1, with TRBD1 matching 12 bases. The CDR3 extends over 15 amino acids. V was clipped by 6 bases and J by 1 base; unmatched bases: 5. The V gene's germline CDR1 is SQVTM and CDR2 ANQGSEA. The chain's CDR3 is CSVAGQGAGTDTQYF. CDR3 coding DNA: TGCAGCGTCGCGGGACAGGGGGCGGGCACAGATACGCAGTATTTT.

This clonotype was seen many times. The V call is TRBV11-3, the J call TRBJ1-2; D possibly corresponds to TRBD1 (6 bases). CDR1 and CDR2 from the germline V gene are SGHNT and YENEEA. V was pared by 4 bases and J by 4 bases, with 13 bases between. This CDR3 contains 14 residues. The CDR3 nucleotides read TGTGCCAGCAGCTCCAAACAGGGAAGCTATGGCTACACCTTC. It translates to CASSSKQGSYGYTF.

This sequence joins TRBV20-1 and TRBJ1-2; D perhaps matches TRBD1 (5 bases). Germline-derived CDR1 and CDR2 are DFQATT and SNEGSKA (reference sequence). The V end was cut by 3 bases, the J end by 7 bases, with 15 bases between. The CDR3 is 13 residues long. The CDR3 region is CSASQSRAGGYTF. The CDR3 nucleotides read TGCAGTGCTAGCCAAAGCAGGGCGGGTGGCTACACCTTC.

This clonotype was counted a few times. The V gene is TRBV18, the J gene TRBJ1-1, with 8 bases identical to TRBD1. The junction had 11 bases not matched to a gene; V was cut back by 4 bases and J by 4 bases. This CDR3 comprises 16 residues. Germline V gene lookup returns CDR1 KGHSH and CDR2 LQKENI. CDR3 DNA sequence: TGTGCCAGCTCACAGACAGGGGAGGTGGTGAGCACTGAAGCTTTCTTT. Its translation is CASSQTGEVVSTEAFF.

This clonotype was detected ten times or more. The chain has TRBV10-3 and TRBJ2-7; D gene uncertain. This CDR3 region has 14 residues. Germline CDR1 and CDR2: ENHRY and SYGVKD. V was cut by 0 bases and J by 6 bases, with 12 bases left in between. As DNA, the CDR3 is TGTGCCATCAGTGAGTCGACGGAAAGCTCCGAGCAGTACTTC. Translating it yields CAISESTESSEQYF.